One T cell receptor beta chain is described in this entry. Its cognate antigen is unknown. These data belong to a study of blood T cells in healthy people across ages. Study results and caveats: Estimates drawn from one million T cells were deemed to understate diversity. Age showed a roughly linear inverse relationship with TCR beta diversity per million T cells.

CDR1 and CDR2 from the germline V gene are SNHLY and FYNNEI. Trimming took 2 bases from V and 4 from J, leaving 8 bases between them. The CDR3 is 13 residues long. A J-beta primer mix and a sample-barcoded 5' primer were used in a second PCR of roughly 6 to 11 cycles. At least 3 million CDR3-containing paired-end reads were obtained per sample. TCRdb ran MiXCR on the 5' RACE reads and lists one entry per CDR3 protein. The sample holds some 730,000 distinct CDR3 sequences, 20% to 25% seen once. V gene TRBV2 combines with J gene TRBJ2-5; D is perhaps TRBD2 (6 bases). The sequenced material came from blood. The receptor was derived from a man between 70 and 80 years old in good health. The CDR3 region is CASSELGGETQYF. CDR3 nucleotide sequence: TGTGCCAGCAGTGAATTGGGGGGAGAGACCCAGTACTTC.